A selection of T cell receptor beta chains follows, all from one sample in a study of cytomegalovirus exposure and HLA in healthy donors. Using immunoSEQ multiplex PCR, the repertoire was profiled, and TCRdb retains in-frame clones only, with some absent. Of about 130,000 clones listed, 94% were seen once; the top ten hold roughly 1.2%. The source material was PBMCs. These receptors came from a woman aged 18 to 35 in good health and CMV-seronegative. The CDR3 runs from the conserved cysteine through the conserved F or W. Fields, in order: V gene, CDR3 protein.

>TRBV5-1
CASSLAGAIGELFF
>TRBV4-1
CASSRRLGLAGGENEQFF
>TRBV6-1
CASRATSGGYEQYF
>TRBV6-5
CASSTGQLNTEAFF
>TRBV5-8
CASSRGQRQETQYF
>TRBV5-1
CASSYYRELFF
>TRBV15
CATSRQRSGDGYTF
>TRBV5-1
CASSTGQVGEAFF
>TRBV7-9
CASSFSSGTSTGELFF
>TRBV30
CAWTLVDRDYEKLFF
>TRBV7-9
CASSFTRVDTQYF
>TRBV19
CASSIQLDSYEQYF
>TRBV7-8
CASYGQGGTDTQYF
>TRBV7-9
CASSPLTGAETQYF
>TRBV6-1
CASGRDYEQYF
>TRBV7-2
CASSARDTFKYGYTF
>TRBV4-1
CASSQPLSFFGNTIYF
>TRBV5-1
CASSRDSNEQFF
>TRBV9
CASSTRAEQFF
>TRBV4-1
CASGAFLSGGPYNEQFF
>TRBV10-3
CAIRRDRAPEAFF
>TRBV4-1
CASSQDWPSFF
>TRBV30
CAWRLTGGLEAFF
>TRBV19
CASSIAHRNQPQHF
>TRBV7-9
CASSSSGLSYTF
>TRBV7-2
CASSLVLSSYEQYF
>TRBV20-1
CSGNRYDIQYF
>TRBV10-2
CASSEWVQGISTDTQYF
>TRBV10-2
CASRADRDSGEQYF
>TRBV4-1
CASSHGDSSGELFF
>TRBV5-1
CASSQGARGDTDTQYF
>TRBV27
CASSLSPSGTGPGSPLHF
>TRBV28
CASSEAGRGDEQFF
>TRBV6-5
CASSREAAYEQYF
>TRBV2
CASSQGLAGETQYF
>TRBV29-1
CSVLGGKNYGYTF
>TRBV7-9
CASSSPMRGGTDTQYF
>TRBV11-2
CASSFTTGGSGGELFF
>TRBV4-1
CASGLAGGYNEQFF
>TRBV28
CASSLPSGGQNEQFF
>TRBV27
CASSLGGEAFF
>TRBV28
CASTLTGTSVYNEQFF
>TRBV7-9
CASSPPGQAAYEQYF
>TRBV10-3
CAISTGDGYTF
>TRBV18
CASSPPNRGNGYTF
>TRBV6-6
CASSYPGQGNEKLFF
>TRBV7-9
CASSLERQRIETQYF
>TRBV11-2
CASSSELGLSSYEQYF
>TRBV9
CASSAGTSGVPTEQYF
>TRBV28
CASSLAGDQPQHF
>TRBV27
CASSARLAGGPLNEQFF